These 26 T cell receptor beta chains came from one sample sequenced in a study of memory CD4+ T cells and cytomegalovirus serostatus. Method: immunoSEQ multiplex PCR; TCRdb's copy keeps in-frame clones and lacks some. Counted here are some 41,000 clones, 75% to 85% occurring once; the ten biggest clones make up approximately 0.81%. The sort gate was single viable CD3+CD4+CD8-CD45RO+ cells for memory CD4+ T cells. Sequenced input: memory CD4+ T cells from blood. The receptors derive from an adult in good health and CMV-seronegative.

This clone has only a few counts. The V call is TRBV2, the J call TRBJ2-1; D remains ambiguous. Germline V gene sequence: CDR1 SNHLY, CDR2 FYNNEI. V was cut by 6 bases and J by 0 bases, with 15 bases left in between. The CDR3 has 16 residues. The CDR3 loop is CASSPWQASSYNEQFF. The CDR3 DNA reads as TGTGCCAGCAGCCCGTGGCAGGCTAGCTCCTACAATGAGCAGTTCTTC.

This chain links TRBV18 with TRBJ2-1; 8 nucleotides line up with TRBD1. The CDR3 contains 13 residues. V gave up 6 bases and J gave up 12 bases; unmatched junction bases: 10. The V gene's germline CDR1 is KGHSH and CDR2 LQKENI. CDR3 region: CASSPDRAYGQFF. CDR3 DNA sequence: TGTGCCAGCTCCCCGGACAGGGCCTACGGGCAGTTCTTC.

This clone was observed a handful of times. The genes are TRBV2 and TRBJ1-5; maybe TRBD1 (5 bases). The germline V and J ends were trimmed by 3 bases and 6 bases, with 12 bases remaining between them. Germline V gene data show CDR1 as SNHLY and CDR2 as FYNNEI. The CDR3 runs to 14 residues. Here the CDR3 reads CASSDGQGSQPQHF. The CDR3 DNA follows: TGTGCCAGCAGTGACGGGCAGGGCAGTCAGCCCCAGCATTTT.

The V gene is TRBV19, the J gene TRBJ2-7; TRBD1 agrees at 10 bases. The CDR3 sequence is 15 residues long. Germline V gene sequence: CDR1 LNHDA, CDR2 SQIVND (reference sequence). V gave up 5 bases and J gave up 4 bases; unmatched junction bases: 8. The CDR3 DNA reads TGTGCCAGTAGTGCCCCGGGACAGGGGAGGTACGAGCAGTACTTC. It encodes CASSAPGQGRYEQYF.

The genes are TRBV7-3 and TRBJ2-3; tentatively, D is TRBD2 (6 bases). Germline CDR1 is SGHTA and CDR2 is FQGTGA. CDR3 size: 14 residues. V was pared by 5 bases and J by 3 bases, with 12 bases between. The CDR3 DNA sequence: TGTGCCAGCAGCCGGGGGACCTCAACAGATACGCAGTATTTT. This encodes CASSRGTSTDTQYF.

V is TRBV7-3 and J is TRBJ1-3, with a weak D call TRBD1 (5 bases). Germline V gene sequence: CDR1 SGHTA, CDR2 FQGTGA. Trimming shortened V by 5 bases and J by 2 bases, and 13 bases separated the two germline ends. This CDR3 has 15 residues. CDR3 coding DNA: TGTGCCAGCAGCCACCGCGGGGGTCCTGGAAACACCATATATTTT. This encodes CASSHRGGPGNTIYF.

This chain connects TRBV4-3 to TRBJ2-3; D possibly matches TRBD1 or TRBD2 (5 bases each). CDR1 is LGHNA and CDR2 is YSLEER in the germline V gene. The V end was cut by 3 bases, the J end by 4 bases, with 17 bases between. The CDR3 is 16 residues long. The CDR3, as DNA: TGCGCCAGCAGCCAGACCTGGGGGAACTCTGCAGATACGCAGTATTTT. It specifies CASSQTWGNSADTQYF.

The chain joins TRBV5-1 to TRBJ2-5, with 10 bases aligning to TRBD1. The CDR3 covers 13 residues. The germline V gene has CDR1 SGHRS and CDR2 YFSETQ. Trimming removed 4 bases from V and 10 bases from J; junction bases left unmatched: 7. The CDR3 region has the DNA TGCGCCAGCAGCCGGACAGGGGGTGAGCACCAGTACTTC. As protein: CASSRTGGEHQYF. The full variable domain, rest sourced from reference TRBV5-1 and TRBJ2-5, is KAGVTQTPRYLIKTRGQQVTLSCSPISGHRSVSWYQQTPGQGLQFLFEYFSETQRNKGNFPGRFSGRQFSNSRSEMNVSTLELGDSALYLCASSRTGGEHQYFGPGTRLLVL.

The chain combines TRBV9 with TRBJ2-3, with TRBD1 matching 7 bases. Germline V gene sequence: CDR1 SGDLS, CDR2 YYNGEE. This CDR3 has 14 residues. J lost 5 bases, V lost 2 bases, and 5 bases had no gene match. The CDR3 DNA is TGTGCCAGCAGCGTGGGGACAGTAAGAGATACGCAGTATTTT. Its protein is CASSVGTVRDTQYF.

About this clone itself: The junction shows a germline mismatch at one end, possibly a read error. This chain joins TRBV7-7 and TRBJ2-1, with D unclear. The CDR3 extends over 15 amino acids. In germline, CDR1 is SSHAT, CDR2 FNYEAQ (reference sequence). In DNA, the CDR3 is TGTGCTAGCAGCTTAGGTGTCAGTAACTCGAATGAGCAGTTCTTC. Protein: CASSLGVSNSNEQFF.

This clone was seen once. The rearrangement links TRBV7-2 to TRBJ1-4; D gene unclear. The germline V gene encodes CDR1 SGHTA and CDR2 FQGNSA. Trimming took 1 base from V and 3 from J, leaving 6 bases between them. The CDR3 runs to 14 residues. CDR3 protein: CASSLEQSNEKLFF. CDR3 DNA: TGTGCCAGCAGCTTAGAACAGTCTAATGAAAAACTGTTTTTT.

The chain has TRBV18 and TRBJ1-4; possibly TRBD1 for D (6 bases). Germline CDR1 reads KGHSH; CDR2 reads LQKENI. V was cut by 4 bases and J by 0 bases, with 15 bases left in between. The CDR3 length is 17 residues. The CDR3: CASSQIGQFATNEKLFF. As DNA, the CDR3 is TGTGCCAGCTCACAAATAGGACAGTTTGCAACTAATGAAAAACTGTTTTTT.

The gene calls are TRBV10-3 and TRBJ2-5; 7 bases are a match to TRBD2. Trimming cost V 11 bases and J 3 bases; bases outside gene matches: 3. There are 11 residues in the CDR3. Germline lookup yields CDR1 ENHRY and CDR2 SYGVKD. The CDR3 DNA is TGTGCCTCCGGGGGGAAAGAGACCCAGTACTTC. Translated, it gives CASGGKETQYF.

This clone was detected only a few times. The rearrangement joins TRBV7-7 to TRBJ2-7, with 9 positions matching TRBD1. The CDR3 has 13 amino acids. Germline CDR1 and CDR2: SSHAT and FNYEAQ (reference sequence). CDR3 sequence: CARERTGDHEQYF. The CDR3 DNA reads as TGTGCTAGGGAGCGGACAGGGGACCACGAGCAGTACTTC.

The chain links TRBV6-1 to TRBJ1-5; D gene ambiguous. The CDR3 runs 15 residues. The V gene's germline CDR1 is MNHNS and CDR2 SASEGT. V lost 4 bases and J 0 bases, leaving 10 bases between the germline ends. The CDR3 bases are TGTGCCAGCAGTGCCAGCTCCTATAGCAATCAGCCCCAGCATTTT. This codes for CASSASSYSNQPQHF.

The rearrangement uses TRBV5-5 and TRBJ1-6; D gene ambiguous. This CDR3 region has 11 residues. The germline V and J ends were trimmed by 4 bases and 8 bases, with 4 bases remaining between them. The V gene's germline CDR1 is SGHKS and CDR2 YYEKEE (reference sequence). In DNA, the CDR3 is TGTGCCAGCAGCGGGGATTCACCCCTCCACTTT. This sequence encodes CASSGDSPLHF.

The CDR3 nucleotides are TGTGCCACCAAGACCCACCGCACAGATACGCAGTATTTT. This encodes CATKTHRTDTQYF. The J gene is TRBJ2-3, the V gene TRBV27; the D is unclear. There are 13 residues in the CDR3. Trimming left V 10 bases short and J 1 base short, with 12 bases between. The germline V gene has CDR1 MNHEY and CDR2 SMNVEV (reference sequence).

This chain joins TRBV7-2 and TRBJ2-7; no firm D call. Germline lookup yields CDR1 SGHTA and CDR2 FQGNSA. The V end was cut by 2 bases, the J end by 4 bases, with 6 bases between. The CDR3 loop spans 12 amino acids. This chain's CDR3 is CASSLMRYEQYF. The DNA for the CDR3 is TGTGCCAGCAGCTTAATGAGGTACGAGCAGTACTTC.

CDR3 sequence (DNA): TGTGCCAGTAGGAACCAGGGTTTTGGTGACGAGCAGTACTTC. Amino acid sequence: CASRNQGFGDEQYF. The chain carries TRBV19 and TRBJ2-7, with a weak D call TRBD1 (5 bases). The germline gives CDR1 LNHDA, CDR2 SQIVND (reference sequence). The CDR3 covers 14 residues. V was trimmed by 6 bases and J by 5 bases, leaving 17 bases between them.

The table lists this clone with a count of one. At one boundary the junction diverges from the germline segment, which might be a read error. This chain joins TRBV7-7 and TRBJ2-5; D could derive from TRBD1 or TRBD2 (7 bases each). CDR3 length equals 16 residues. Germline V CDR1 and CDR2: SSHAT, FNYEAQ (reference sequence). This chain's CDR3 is CASSLSNRGGRETQYF. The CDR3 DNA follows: TGTGCTAGCAGCTTATCGAACAGGGGAGGGAGGGAGACCCAGTACTTC. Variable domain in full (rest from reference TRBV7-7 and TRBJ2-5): GAGVSQSPRYKVTKRGQDVTLRCDPISSHATLYWYQQALGQGPEFLTYFNYEAQPDKSGLPSDRFSAERPEGSISTLTIQRTEQRDSAMYRCASSLSNRGGRETQYFGPGTRLLVL.

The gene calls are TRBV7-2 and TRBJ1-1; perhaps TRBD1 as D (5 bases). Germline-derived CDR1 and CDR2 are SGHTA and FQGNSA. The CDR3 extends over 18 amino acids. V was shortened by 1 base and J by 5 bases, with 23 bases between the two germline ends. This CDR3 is CASSLEGMAGFPETEAFF. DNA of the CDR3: TGTGCCAGCAGCTTAGAGGGGATGGCAGGTTTCCCGGAAACTGAAGCTTTCTTT.

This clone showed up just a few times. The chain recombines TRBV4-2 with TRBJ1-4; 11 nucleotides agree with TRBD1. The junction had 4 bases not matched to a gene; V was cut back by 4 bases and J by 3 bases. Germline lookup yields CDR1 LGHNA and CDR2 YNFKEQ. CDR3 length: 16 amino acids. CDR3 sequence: CASSRTGGQSNEKLFF. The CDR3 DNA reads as TGTGCCAGCAGCCGGACAGGGGGCCAGTCTAATGAAAAACTGTTTTTT.

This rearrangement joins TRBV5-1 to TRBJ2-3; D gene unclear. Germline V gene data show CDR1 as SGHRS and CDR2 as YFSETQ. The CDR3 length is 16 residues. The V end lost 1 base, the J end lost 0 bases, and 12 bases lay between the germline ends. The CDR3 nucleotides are TGCGCCAGCAGCTTGAGTACAGTTGGGAGCACAGATACGCAGTATTTT. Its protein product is CASSLSTVGSTDTQYF.

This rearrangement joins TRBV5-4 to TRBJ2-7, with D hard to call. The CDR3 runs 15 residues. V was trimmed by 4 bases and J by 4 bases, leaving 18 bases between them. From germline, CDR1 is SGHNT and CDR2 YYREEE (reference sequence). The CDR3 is CASSTAPEAQYEQYF. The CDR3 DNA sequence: TGTGCCAGCAGCACAGCTCCAGAGGCCCAATACGAGCAGTACTTC.

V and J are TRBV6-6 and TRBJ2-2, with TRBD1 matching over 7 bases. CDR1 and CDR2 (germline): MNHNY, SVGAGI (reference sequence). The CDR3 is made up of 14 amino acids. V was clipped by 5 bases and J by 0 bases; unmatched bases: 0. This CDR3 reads CASSGQANTGELFF. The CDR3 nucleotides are TGTGCCAGCAGTGGACAGGCGAACACCGGGGAGCTGTTTTTT.

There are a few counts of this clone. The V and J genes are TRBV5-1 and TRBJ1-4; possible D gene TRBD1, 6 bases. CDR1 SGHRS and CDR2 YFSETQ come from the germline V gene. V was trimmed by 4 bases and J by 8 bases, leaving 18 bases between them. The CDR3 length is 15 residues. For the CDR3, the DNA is TGCGCCAGCAGCATCACGGGGGGCGAGGAAGAAAAACTGTTTTTT. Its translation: CASSITGGEEEKLFF.